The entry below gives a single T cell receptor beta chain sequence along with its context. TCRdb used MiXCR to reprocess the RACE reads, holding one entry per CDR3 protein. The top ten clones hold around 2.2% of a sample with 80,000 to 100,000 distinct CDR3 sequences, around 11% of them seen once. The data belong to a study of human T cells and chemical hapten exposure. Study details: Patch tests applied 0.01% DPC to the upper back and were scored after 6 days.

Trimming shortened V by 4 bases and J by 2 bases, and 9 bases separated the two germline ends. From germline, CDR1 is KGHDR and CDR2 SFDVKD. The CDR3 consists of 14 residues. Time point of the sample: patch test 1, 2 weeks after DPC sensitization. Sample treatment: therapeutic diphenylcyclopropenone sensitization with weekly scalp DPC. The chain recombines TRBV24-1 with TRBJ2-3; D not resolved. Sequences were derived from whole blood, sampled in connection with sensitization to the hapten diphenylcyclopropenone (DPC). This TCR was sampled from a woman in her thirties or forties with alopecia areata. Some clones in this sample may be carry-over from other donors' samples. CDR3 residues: CATSDRSPTDTQYF. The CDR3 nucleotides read TGTGCCACCAGTGACCGCTCACCCACAGATACGCAGTATTTT.